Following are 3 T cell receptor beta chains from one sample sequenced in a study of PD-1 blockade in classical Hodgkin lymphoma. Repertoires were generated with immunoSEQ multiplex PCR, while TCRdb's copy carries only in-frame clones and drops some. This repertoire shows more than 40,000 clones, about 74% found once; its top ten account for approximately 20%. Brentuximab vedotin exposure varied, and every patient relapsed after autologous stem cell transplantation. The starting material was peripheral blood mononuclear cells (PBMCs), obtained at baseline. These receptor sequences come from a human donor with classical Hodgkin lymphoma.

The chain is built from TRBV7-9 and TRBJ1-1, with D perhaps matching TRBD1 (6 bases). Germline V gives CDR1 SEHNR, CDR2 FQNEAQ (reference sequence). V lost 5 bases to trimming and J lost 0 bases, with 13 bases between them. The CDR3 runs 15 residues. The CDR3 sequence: CASSRSQGMNTEAFF. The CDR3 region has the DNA TGTGCCAGCAGCCGAAGTCAGGGGATGAACACTGAAGCTTTCTTT.

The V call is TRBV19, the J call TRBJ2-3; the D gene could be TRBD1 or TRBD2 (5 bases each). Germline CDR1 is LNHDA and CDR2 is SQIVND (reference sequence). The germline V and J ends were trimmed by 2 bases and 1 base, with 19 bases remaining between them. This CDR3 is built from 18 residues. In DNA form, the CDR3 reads TGTGCCAGTAGTATAAGCCCGGGGACCCCACGGGGCACAGATACGCAGTATTTT. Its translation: CASSISPGTPRGTDTQYF.

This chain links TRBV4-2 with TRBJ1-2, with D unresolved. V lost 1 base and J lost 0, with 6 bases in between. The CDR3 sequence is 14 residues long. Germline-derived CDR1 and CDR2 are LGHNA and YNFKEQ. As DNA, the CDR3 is TGTGCCAGCAGCCAAGGGACCGCTAACTATGGCTACACCTTC. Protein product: CASSQGTANYGYTF.